The 9 T cell receptor beta chains below all came from one sample that was sequenced in a study of vaccination and CD4 T cells after COVID-19. These receptors' targets are unknown. The treatment here: approximately nine-day PBMC culture with coronavirus spike peptide pools or control peptides (ViraFEST assay). CD4+ T cells that came from the unexposed donor were collected before the COVID-19 pandemic (2011-2018). Sequencing of the DNA from cultured CD4+ T cells was carried out with the Oncomine TCR Beta short-read assay. Genomic DNA was drawn out of CD4+ T cells grown in culture. TCRdb passed the PCR reads through MiXCR, listing each CDR3 protein once. Of approximately 9,400 distinct CDR3 sequences listed, about 32% are singletons. The sequenced material came from CD4+ T cells from blood, cultured in vitro. All receptors derive from a human donor in good health.

Here the CDR3 reads CASSLSGANTGELFF. In DNA, the CDR3 is TGTGCCAGCAGTCTTAGCGGGGCGAACACCGGGGAGCTGTTTTTT. This chain links TRBV6-1 with TRBJ2-2; 8 bases align to TRBD2. The CDR3 is 15 amino acids. Trimming took 5 bases from V and 0 from J; bases not matched to a gene: 2. The germline CDR1 and CDR2 sequences are MNHNS and SASEGT.

This clonotype is termed medium-sized. V is TRBV4-3 and J is TRBJ1-1; D unresolved. This CDR3 comprises 13 residues. Germline V gene sequence: CDR1 LGHNA, CDR2 YSLEER. The germline V and J ends were trimmed by 6 bases and 0 bases, with 8 bases remaining between them. The CDR3 DNA sequence: TGCGCCAGCAGTCGCGGGTTGAACACTGAAGCTTTCTTT. This codes for CASSRGLNTEAFF.

This clonotype was seen only a few times. The gene calls are TRBV7-9 and TRBJ2-7; TRBD1 matches at 12 bases. V lost 5 bases, J lost 8 bases, and 25 bases stayed unmatched. This CDR3 spans 20 amino acids. The V gene's germline CDR1 is SEHNR and CDR2 FQNEAQ (reference sequence). The DNA for the CDR3 is TGTGCCAGCAGCGGGACAGGGGGCGTCCATTTTAGCGGGAGGTCCCGGAAGCAGTACTTC. Its translation: CASSGTGGVHFSGRSRKQYF.

This clonotype was picked up a small number of times. This chain joins TRBV11-2 and TRBJ2-7; D tentatively fits TRBD1 or TRBD2 (5 bases each). CDR1 and CDR2 (germline): SGHAT, FQNNGV. The CDR3 is 14 residues long. V dropped 5 bases and J dropped 3 bases, with 14 bases sitting between them. CDR3 sequence reads: CASSPREWSYEQYF. CDR3 in DNA: TGTGCCAGCAGCCCCAGGGAGTGGAGCTACGAGCAGTACTTC.

This clonotype was picked up a small number of times. V usage is TRBV6-5 and J usage is TRBJ2-7; D unresolved. Germline assignment: CDR1 MNHEY and CDR2 SVGAGI. Trimming took off 2 bases at V and 1 base at J, with 12 bases between the two ends. This CDR3 is 15 amino acids long. CDR3 DNA sequence: TGTGCCAGCAGTTACGGCTGGATATTTTCCTACGAGCAGTACTTC. Translation: CASSYGWIFSYEQYF.

This chain uses TRBV28 with TRBJ2-5; 11 positions agree with TRBD2. Germline assignment: CDR1 MDHEN and CDR2 SYDVKM. The junction had 12 bases not matched to a gene; V was cut back by 5 bases and J by 4 bases. This CDR3 spans 17 amino acids. As DNA, the CDR3 is TGTGCCAGCAGTAGGGGCAAGACTAGCGGGACAGGAGAGACCCAGTACTTC. It yields the protein CASSRGKTSGTGETQYF.

The chain couples TRBV7-3 to TRBJ2-1; 7 nucleotides align to TRBD2. Germline-derived CDR1 and CDR2 are SGHTA and FQGTGA. V lost 5 bases, J lost 6 bases, and 10 bases stayed unmatched. This CDR3 has 15 amino acids. The CDR3 loop is CASSPSGPMGNEQFF. The CDR3 region has the DNA TGTGCCAGCAGCCCTAGCGGACCTATGGGCAATGAGCAGTTCTTC.

The V call is TRBV5-6, the J call TRBJ2-5, with 8 positions matching TRBD2. The V and J ends lost 1 base and 1 base, in that order; junction bases with no gene match: 9. The CDR3 loop spans 17 amino acids. Germline assignment: CDR1 SGHDT and CDR2 YYEEEE. The CDR3 here is CASSLRGSGRFQETQYF. The CDR3 DNA reads TGTGCCAGCAGCTTGAGAGGCAGCGGGAGATTCCAAGAGACCCAGTACTTC.

DNA of the CDR3: TGTGCCAGCAGTTACTCGATTGCTTCAGATACGCAGTATTTT. It encodes CASSYSIASDTQYF. This chain links TRBV6-5 with TRBJ2-3; no definite D call. V was clipped by 0 bases and J by 4 bases, with 8 bases between them. Germline V lookup: CDR1 MNHEY, CDR2 SVGAGI. CDR3 size: 14 residues.